This T cell receptor beta chain was retrieved from a study of blood T cell repertoires in COVID-19. For the study at large: Samples representing acute and convalescent COVID-19 were sourced from the United States, Italy and Spain.

Assay: immunoSEQ multiplex PCR; the TCRdb copy retains only in-frame clones and omits some. The repertoire holds about 130,000 clones, with 70% to 80% as singletons. J lost 0 bases, V lost 4 bases, and 6 bases had no gene match. The CDR3 is made up of 15 amino acids. The germline CDR1 and CDR2 sequences are SGHDT and YYEEEE. In Seattle, patients joined the study during active infection and were tracked longitudinally. The sequencing sample was made of peripheral blood. This chain uses TRBV5-6 with TRBJ1-2; 7 bases agree with TRBD1. The sequence was collected from a woman aged 70-85 years with COVID-19, enrolled during active disease. In DNA form, the CDR3 reads TGTGCCAGCAGCGTGGGACAGAGGACTAACTATGGCTACACCTTC. Amino acids: CASSVGQRTNYGYTF.